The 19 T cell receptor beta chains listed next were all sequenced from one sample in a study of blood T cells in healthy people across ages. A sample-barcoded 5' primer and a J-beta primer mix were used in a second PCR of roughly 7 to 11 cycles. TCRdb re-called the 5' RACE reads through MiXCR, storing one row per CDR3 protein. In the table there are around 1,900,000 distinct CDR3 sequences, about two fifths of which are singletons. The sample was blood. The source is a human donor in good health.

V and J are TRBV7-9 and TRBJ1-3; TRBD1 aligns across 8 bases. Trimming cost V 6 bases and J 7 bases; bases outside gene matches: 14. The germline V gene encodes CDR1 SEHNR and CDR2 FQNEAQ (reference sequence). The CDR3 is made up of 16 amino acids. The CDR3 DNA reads TGTGCCAGCAGTCATGCGACAGGGGAACTTGGTAACACCATATATTTT. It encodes CASSHATGELGNTIYF.

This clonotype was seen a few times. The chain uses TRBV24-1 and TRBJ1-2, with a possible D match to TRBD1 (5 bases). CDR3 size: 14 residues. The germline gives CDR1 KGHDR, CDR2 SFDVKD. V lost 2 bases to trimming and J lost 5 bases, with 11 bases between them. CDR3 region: CATSDSGGGYGYTF. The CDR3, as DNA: TGTGCCACCAGTGATTCCGGGGGAGGATATGGCTACACCTTC.

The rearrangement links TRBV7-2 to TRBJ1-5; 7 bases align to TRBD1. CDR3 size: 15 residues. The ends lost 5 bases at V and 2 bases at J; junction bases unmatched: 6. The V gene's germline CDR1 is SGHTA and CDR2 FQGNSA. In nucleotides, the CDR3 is TGTGCCAGCAGCCTCAGGGGGTTCGGCAATCAGCCCCAGCATTTT. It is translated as CASSLRGFGNQPQHF.

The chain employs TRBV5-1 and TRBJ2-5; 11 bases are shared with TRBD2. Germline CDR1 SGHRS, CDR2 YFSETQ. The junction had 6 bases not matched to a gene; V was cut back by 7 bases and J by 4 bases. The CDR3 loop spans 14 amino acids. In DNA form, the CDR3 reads TGCGCCAGCGAGACTAGCGGGGAGGGAGAGACCCAGTACTTC. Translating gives CASETSGEGETQYF.

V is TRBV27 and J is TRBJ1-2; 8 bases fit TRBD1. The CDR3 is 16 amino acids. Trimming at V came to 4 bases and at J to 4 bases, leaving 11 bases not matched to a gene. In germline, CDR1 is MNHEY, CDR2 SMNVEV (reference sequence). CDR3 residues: CASSSGSQGEGYGYTF. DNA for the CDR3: TGTGCCAGCAGTTCCGGCTCACAGGGGGAAGGCTATGGCTACACCTTC.

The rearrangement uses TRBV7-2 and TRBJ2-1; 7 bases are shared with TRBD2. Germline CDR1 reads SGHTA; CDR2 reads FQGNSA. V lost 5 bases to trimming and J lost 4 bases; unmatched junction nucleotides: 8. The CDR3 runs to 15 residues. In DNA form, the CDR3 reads TGTGCCAGCAGCACCGGGACTACCGATTACAATGAGCAGTTCTTC. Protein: CASSTGTTDYNEQFF.

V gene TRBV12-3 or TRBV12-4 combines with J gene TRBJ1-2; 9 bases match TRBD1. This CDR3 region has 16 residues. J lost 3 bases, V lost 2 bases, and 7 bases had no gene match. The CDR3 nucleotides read TGTGCCAGCAGTTTATTGGGGACAGGGAAGGACTATGGCTACACCTTC. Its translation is CASSLLGTGKDYGYTF.

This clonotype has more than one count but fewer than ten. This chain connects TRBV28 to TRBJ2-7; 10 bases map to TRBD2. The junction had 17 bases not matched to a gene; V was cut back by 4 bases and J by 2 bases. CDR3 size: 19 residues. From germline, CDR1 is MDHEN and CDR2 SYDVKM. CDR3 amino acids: CASSSPSVTSGEYPYEQYF. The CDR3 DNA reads TGTGCCAGCAGTTCGCCCTCTGTAACTAGCGGGGAATATCCCTACGAGCAGTACTTC.

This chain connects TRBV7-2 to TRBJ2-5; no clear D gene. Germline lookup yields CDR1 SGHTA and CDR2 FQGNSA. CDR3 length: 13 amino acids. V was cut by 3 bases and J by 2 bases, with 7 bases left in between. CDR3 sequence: CASSFTQQETQYF. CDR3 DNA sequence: TGTGCCAGCAGCTTTACGCAACAAGAGACCCAGTACTTC.

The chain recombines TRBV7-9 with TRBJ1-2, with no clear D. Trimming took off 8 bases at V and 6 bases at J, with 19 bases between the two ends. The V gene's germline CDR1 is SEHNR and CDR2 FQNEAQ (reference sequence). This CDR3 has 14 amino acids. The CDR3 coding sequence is TGTGCCAGCGCGGGCCAAAGTGATTTTGATGGCTACACCTTC. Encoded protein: CASAGQSDFDGYTF. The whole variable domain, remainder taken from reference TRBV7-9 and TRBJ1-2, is DTGVSQNPRHKITKRGQNVTFRCDPISEHNRLYWYRQTLGQGPEFLTYFQNEAQLEKSRLLSDRFSAERPKGSFSTLEIQRTEQGDSAMYLCASAGQSDFDGYTFGSGTRLTVV.

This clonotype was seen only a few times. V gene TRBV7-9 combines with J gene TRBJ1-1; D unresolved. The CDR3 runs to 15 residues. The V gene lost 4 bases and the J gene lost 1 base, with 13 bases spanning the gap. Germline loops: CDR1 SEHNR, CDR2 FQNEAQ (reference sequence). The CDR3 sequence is CASSSTLKANTEAFF. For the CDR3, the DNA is TGTGCCAGCAGCTCTACGTTGAAGGCGAACACTGAAGCTTTCTTT.

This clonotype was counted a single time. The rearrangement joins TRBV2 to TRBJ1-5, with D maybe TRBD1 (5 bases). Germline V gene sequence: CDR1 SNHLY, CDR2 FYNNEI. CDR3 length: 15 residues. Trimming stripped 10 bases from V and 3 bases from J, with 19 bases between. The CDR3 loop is CATTLSGGINQPQHF. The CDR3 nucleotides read TGTGCCACCACCTTAAGCGGGGGAATCAATCAGCCCCAGCATTTT.

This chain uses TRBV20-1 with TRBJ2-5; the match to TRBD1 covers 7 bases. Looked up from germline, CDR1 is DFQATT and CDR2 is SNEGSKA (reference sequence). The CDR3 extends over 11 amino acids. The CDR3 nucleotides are TGCAGCCAAGGGGGCGCGGAGACCCAGTACTTC. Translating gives CSQGGAETQYF.

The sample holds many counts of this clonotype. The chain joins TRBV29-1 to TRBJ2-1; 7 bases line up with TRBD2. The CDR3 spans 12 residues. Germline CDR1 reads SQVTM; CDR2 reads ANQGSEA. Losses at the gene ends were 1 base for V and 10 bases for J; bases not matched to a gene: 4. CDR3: CSVEARGEEQFF. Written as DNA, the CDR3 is TGCAGCGTTGAAGCCCGGGGGGAGGAGCAGTTCTTC.

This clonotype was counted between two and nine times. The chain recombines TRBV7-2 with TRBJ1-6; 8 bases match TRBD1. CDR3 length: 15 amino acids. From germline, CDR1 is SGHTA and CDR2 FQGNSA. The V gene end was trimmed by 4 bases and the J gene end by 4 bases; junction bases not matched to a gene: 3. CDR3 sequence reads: CASSSWTGYNSPLHF. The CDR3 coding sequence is TGTGCCAGCAGCTCATGGACAGGGTATAATTCACCCCTCCACTTT.

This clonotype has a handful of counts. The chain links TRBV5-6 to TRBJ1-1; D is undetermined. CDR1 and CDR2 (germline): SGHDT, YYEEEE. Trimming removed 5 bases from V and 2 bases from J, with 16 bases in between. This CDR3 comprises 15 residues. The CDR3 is CASRITAGPNTEAFF. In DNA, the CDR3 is TGTGCCAGCAGGATTACAGCGGGCCCTAACACTGAAGCTTTCTTT.

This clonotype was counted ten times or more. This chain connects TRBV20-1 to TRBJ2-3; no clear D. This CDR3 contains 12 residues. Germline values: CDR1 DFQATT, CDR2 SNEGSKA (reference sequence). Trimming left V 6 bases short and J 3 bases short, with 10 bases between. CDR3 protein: CSAGGGTDTQYF. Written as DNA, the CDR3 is TGCAGTGCAGGCGGTGGAACAGATACGCAGTATTTT.

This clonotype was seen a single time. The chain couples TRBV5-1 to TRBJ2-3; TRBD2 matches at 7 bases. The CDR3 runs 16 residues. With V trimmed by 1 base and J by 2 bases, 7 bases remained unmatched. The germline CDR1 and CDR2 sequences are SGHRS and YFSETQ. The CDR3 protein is CASSLMTGGATDTQYF. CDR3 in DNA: TGCGCCAGCAGCTTGATGACGGGGGGTGCCACAGATACGCAGTATTTT.

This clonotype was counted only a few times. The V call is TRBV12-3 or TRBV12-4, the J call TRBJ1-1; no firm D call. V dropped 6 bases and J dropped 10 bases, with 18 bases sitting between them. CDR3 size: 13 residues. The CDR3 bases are TGTGCCAGCAGCCCCCAAGGAGGGATCCCAGCTTTCTTT. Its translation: CASSPQGGIPAFF.